A single sample gave rise to the 5 T cell receptor beta chains below, sequenced in a study of CD8+CD57+ T cells in acquired aplastic anemia. Genomic DNA provided the template from which TCR beta VDJ and CDR3 profiles were obtained. TCRdb re-called the reads with MiXCR, one entry per CDR3 protein. This table holds hundreds of thousands of distinct CDR3 sequences, 60% to 80% found once. Sequenced material: sorted CD4+, CD8+, or CD8+CD57+ T cells (not recorded which) from PBMCs. These receptors came from a human donor in good health, serving as a control.

On this clonotype itself: It is likely a read error, because the conserved phenylalanine at the end of the CDR3 is missing. The V gene is TRBV9, the J gene TRBJ1-2; 7 bases are shared with TRBD1. Germline CDR1 SGDLS, CDR2 YYNGEE. V was clipped by 8 bases and J by 10 bases; unmatched bases: 14. The CDR3 extends over 13 amino acids. For the CDR3, the DNA is TGTGCCAGTAGTGCAGGGGGGGGGCATGCCTACACCCTC. This translates into CASSAGGGHAYTL.

This chain joins TRBV7-2 and TRBJ2-1; the match to TRBD2 covers 9 bases. Germline V gives CDR1 SGHTA, CDR2 FQGNSA. The CDR3 has 17 residues. With 1 base clipped from V and 4 bases from J, the junction kept 8 bases outside the gene matches. As DNA, the CDR3 is TGTGCCAGCAGCTTAGGACACGCGGGAGGGCCGTACAATGAGCAGTTCTTC. It is translated as CASSLGHAGGPYNEQFF. Supplemented by reference TRBV7-2 and TRBJ2-1, the full variable domain reads GAGVSQSPSNKVTEKGKDVELRCDPISGHTALYWYRQSLGQGLEFLIYFQGNSAPDKSGLPSDRFSAERTGGSVSTLTIQRTQQEDSAVYLCASSLGHAGGPYNEQFFGPGTRLTVL.

A note on this clonotype: Given a much more abundant clone one base away, this may be a read error. The rearrangement uses TRBV5-5 and TRBJ1-5; no reliable D call. Trimming removed 2 bases from V and 6 bases from J, with 12 bases in between. The CDR3 extends over 14 amino acids. Germline-derived CDR1 and CDR2 are SGHKS and YYEKEE (reference sequence). The CDR3: CASSLPDLGQPQHF. Written as DNA, the CDR3 is TGTGCCAGCAGCTTACCGGACCTGGGTCAGCCCCAGCATTTT.

The chain links TRBV9 to TRBJ1-1; no clear D gene. Germline V lookup: CDR1 SGDLS, CDR2 YYNGEE. Trimming cost V 0 bases and J 4 bases, with 10 bases left between them. The CDR3 loop spans 14 amino acids. The CDR3 loop reads CASSVGGAPTEAFF. The CDR3 DNA sequence: TGTGCCAGCAGCGTAGGAGGTGCACCCACTGAAGCTTTCTTT.

The chain joins TRBV20-1 to TRBJ1-1, with D uncertain. Trimming removed 0 bases at V and 2 bases at J, with 13 bases between. This CDR3 spans 15 amino acids. Germline CDR1 reads DFQATT; CDR2 reads SNEGSKA (reference sequence). CDR3 bases: TGCAGTGCTAGAGATTACAGAGACTACAACACTGAAGCTTTCTTT. Amino acid sequence: CSARDYRDYNTEAFF.